This TCR beta chain was obtained from a study of preoperative IRX-2 immunotherapy in early breast cancer. This clone was recorded a few times. CDR3 size: 14 residues. V lost 2 bases, J lost 4 bases, and 11 bases lay in between. Germline lookup yields CDR1 SGHNT and CDR2 YENEEA. Treatment in this sample: preoperative locoregional IRX-2 cytokine immunotherapy. Preoperative locoregional IRX-2 cytokine immunotherapy was tested in the phase Ib source study. The repertoire was sequenced with immunoSEQ multiplex PCR; TCRdb's copy has only in-frame clones and lacks some. This sample has around 28,000 clones, with about 83% found just once.

The sample consisted of lymph node tissue, taken before IRX-2 immunotherapy. This TCR derives from a human donor with breast cancer. The chain has TRBV11-3 and TRBJ1-1, with no clear D. The CDR3 here is CASSLSNPTTEAFF. The DNA for the CDR3 is TGTGCCAGCAGCTTAAGTAATCCTACCACTGAAGCTTTCTTT.